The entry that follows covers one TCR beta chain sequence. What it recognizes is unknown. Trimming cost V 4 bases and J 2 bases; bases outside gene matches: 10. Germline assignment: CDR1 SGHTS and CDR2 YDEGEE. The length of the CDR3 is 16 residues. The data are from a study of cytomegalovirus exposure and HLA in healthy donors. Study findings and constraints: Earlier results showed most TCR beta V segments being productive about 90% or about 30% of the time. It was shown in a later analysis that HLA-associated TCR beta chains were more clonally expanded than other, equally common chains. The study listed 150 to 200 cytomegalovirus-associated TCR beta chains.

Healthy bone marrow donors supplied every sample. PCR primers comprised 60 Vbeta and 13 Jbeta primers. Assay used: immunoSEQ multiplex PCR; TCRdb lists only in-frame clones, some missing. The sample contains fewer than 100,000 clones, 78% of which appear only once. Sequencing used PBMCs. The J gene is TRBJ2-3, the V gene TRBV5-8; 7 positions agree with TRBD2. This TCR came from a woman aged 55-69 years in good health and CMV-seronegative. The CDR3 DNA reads TGTGCCAGCAGCCTTGGGGGGGGACCGACCACAGATACGCAGTATTTT. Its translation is CASSLGGGPTTDTQYF. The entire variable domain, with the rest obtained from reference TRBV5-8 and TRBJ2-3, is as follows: EAGVTQSPTHLIKTRGQQATLRCSPISGHTSVYWYQQALGLGLQFLLWYDEGEERNRGNFPPRFSGRQFPNYSSELNVNALELEDSALYLCASSLGGGPTTDTQYFGPGTRLTVL.